The 14 T cell receptor beta chains in this list originate from one sample, sequenced in a study of PD-L1 blockade in urothelial cancer. The time point denotes: pretreatment peripheral blood. The data were produced by immunoSEQ multiplex PCR, yet TCRdb's version contains in-frame clones alone and is incomplete. The table has around 70,000 clones, roughly 90% seen once. This sample comprised PBMCs, obtained around atezolizumab (anti-PD-L1) treatment. The receptors originated from a man between 65 and 80 years old with urothelial cancer.

This sequence joins TRBV7-9 and TRBJ2-5; 16 positions agree with TRBD2. Per the germline V gene, CDR1 is SEHNR and CDR2 is FQNEAQ (reference sequence). The ends lost 4 bases at V and 5 bases at J; junction bases unmatched: 13. The CDR3 length is 19 residues. CDR3 coding DNA: TGTGCCAGCAGCTCAGGGGGACTAGCGGGAGGGCCTGATCGGGAGACCCAGTACTTC. This translates into CASSSGGLAGGPDRETQYF.

This sequence joins TRBV2 and TRBJ1-5; D not resolved. V lost 6 bases and J 0 bases, leaving 15 bases between the germline ends. The germline V gene encodes CDR1 SNHLY and CDR2 FYNNEI. This CDR3 is built from 16 residues. The CDR3 loop is CASRLRLSDSNQPQHF. CDR3 nucleotides: TGTGCCAGCAGACTGAGACTTAGTGATAGCAATCAGCCCCAGCATTTT.

V is TRBV5-1 and J is TRBJ1-4; perhaps TRBD1 as D (5 bases). V lost 1 base and J 8 bases, leaving 9 bases between the germline ends. The germline CDR1 and CDR2 sequences are SGHRS and YFSETQ. This CDR3 is built from 13 residues. The CDR3 is CASSLQGGEKLFF. CDR3 sequence (DNA): TGCGCCAGCAGCTTGCAGGGAGGAGAAAAACTGTTTTTT.

This chain links TRBV6-1 with TRBJ1-5; D is unclear. There are 14 residues in the CDR3. Germline-derived CDR1 and CDR2 are MNHNS and SASEGT. The V and J ends lost 1 base and 6 bases respectively, with 10 bases between them. CDR3 amino acids: CASSEGSGRQPQHF. The CDR3 DNA follows: TGTGCCAGCAGTGAAGGATCAGGCCGTCAGCCCCAGCATTTT.

The chain carries TRBV10-3 and TRBJ1-2, with D tentatively TRBD1 (6 bases). V lost 8 bases and J lost 1, with 11 bases in between. This CDR3 spans 13 amino acids. The germline V gene has CDR1 ENHRY and CDR2 SYGVKD. The CDR3 coding sequence is TGTGCCATCTCGGACAGCCGTAACTATGGCTACACCTTC. As protein: CAISDSRNYGYTF.

This chain links TRBV2 with TRBJ2-7; 9 nucleotides agree with TRBD1. The CDR3 contains 17 residues. Germline V lookup: CDR1 SNHLY, CDR2 FYNNEI. The V gene end was trimmed by 6 bases and the J gene end by 2 bases; junction bases not matched to a gene: 14. CDR3: CASRLTGGQGLTYEQYF. The CDR3, as DNA: TGTGCCAGCAGACTAACCGGGGGACAGGGATTAACCTACGAGCAGTACTTC.

The chain combines TRBV5-5 with TRBJ1-2, with D perhaps matching TRBD1 (6 bases). The germline CDR1 and CDR2 sequences are SGHKS and YYEKEE (reference sequence). Trimming shortened V by 0 bases and J by 0 bases, and 6 bases separated the two germline ends. CDR3 length equals 14 residues. The CDR3 protein is CASSLAGANYGYTF. DNA for the CDR3: TGTGCCAGCAGCTTGGCAGGGGCTAACTATGGCTACACCTTC. The variable domain in full, completed from reference TRBV5-5 and TRBJ1-2, reads DAGVTQSPTHLIKTRGQQVTLRCSPISGHKSVSWYQQVLGQGPQFIFQYYEKEERGRGNFPDRFSARQFPNYSSELNVNALLLGDSALYLCASSLAGANYGYTFGSGTRLTVV.

The chain joins TRBV5-1 to TRBJ2-2; D uncertain. The germline gives CDR1 SGHRS, CDR2 YFSETQ. Trimming removed 3 bases from V and 3 bases from J, with 12 bases in between. The CDR3 loop spans 15 amino acids. The CDR3 sequence: CASSSGILDTGELFF. CDR3 bases: TGCGCCAGCAGCTCAGGAATTTTGGACACCGGGGAGCTGTTTTTT.

The CDR3 region has the DNA TGTGCCAGCACAGGGGCATTGGGAAATTCACCCCTCCACTTT. Translation: CASTGALGNSPLHF. The chain uses TRBV6-5 and TRBJ1-6, with TRBD1 as a possible D gene (6 bases). Germline V lookup: CDR1 MNHEY, CDR2 SVGAGI. The CDR3 is 14 residues long. V lost 7 bases and J 7 bases, leaving 14 bases between the germline ends.

Concerning this clone itself: Sequence at one end of the junction differs from germline and may be a read error. V and J are TRBV7-9 and TRBJ2-3, with 13 bases lining up with TRBD2. Germline CDR1 reads SEHNR; CDR2 reads FQNEAQ (reference sequence). This CDR3 is 17 amino acids long. CDR3 in DNA: TGTGCCAGCAGTTTAGGGGGACTAGCGGGACTCACAGATACGCAGTATTTT. It specifies CASSLGGLAGLTDTQYF.

This chain links TRBV19 with TRBJ2-1; D is perhaps TRBD2 (5 bases). This CDR3 comprises 15 residues. Germline V CDR1 and CDR2: LNHDA, SQIVND (reference sequence). Trimming pared 10 bases from V and 9 bases from J, leaving 25 bases between. CDR3 region: CATEPGGLAFSEQFF. The CDR3 DNA follows: TGTGCCACTGAACCCGGCGGGTTGGCCTTTAGTGAGCAGTTCTTC.

The chain carries TRBV7-6 and TRBJ2-7; the match to TRBD2 covers 15 bases. The V gene's germline CDR1 is SGHVS and CDR2 FNYEAQ. The CDR3 runs to 18 residues. V was clipped by 5 bases and J by 0 bases; unmatched bases: 8. The CDR3 reads CASSRGLAGGPFSYEQYF. Written as DNA, the CDR3 is TGTGCCAGCAGCCGAGGACTAGCGGGAGGGCCCTTCTCCTACGAGCAGTACTTC.

The rearrangement uses TRBV6-5 and TRBJ2-7; perhaps TRBD1 as D (5 bases). Deletions cut 0 bases from V and 2 bases from J, with 11 bases between. This CDR3 has 15 residues. The germline V gene has CDR1 MNHEY and CDR2 SVGAGI. DNA of the CDR3: TGTGCCAGCAGTTACTCGGGGCTAGGGACCTACGAGCAGTACTTC. This sequence encodes CASSYSGLGTYEQYF.

Here the CDR3 DNA reads TGTGCCAGTTCTCTACTAGCGGGAGGGGCCGAAGAGACCCAGTACTTC. Translated: CASSLLAGGAEETQYF. The chain employs TRBV19 and TRBJ2-5; TRBD2 matches 13 bases. The V gene end was trimmed by 8 bases and the J gene end by 3 bases; junction bases not matched to a gene: 9. The germline V gene encodes CDR1 LNHDA and CDR2 SQIVND (reference sequence). This CDR3 is built from 16 residues.